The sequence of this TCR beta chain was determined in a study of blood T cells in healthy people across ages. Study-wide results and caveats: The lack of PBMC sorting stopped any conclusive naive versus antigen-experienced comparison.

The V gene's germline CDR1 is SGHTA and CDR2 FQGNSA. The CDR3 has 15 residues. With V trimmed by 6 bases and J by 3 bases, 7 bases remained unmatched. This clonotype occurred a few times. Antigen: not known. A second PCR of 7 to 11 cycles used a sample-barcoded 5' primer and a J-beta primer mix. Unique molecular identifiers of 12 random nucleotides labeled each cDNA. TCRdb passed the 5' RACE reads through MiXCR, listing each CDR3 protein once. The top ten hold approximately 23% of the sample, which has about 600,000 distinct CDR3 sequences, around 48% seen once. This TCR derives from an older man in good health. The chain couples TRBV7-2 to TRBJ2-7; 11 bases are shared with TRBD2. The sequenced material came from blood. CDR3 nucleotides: TGTGCCAGCAGTCAGGGACTAGCGGAGTACTACGAGCAGTACTTC. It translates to CASSQGLAEYYEQYF.